This entry lists 14 T cell receptor beta chains sequenced from one sample in a study of blood T cell repertoires in COVID-19. Sequenced by immunoSEQ multiplex PCR; TCRdb stores in-frame clones only, minus some. The table lists 200,000 to 250,000 clones, about 81% of them singletons, with less than 9.5% in the top ten. Sequencing input: peripheral blood. The source is a woman aged 80 or older with COVID-19, enrolled during active disease.

This CDR3 reads CASGRGVEDTQYF. The CDR3, as DNA: TGTGCCAGTGGACGGGGGGTTGAAGATACGCAGTATTTT. The gene calls are TRBV9 and TRBJ2-3; TRBD2 aligns across 7 bases. The CDR3 has 13 residues. Germline lookup yields CDR1 SGDLS and CDR2 YYNGEE. Trimming cost V 8 bases and J 5 bases; bases outside gene matches: 8.

The V gene is TRBV6-5, the J gene TRBJ1-1, with a weak D call TRBD1 (5 bases). There are 14 residues in the CDR3. Trimming stripped 5 bases from V and 4 bases from J, with 14 bases between. Germline CDR1 and CDR2: MNHEY and SVGAGI. CDR3 residues: CASSPFGGGTEAFF. The CDR3 coding sequence is TGTGCCAGCAGTCCCTTCGGGGGTGGCACTGAAGCTTTCTTT.

The rearrangement joins TRBV30 to TRBJ2-3; D call uncertain. CDR1 and CDR2 (germline): GTSNPN, SVGIG (reference sequence). CDR3 length equals 14 residues. Trimming removed 4 bases from V and 1 base from J, with 12 bases in between. DNA of the CDR3: TGTGCCTGGAATCGAGTCTTCGGCACAGATACGCAGTATTTT. Protein sequence: CAWNRVFGTDTQYF.

The V gene is TRBV6-5, the J gene TRBJ2-7; a possible D gene is TRBD1 (6 bases). Germline values: CDR1 MNHEY, CDR2 SVGAGI. This CDR3 comprises 15 residues. The V end lost 4 bases, the J end lost 3 bases, and 16 bases lay between the germline ends. The CDR3: CASSSPGHLSYEQYF. The DNA of the CDR3 is TGTGCCAGCAGTTCCCCGGGACATTTAAGCTACGAGCAGTACTTC.

The J gene is TRBJ2-7, the V gene TRBV15; a weak D match, TRBD2 (5 bases). Germline lookup yields CDR1 LNHNV and CDR2 YYDKDF (reference sequence). V was clipped by 0 bases and J by 5 bases, with 17 bases between them. The length of the CDR3 is 16 residues. The CDR3 bases are TGTGCCACCAGCAGAGAGAACACCCCCGGGGTGAACGAGCAGTACTTC. Protein: CATSRENTPGVNEQYF.

The chain employs TRBV5-1 and TRBJ1-4; tentatively, D is TRBD1 (5 bases). CDR1 is SGHRS, CDR2 YFSETQ, per germline. Trimming pared 6 bases from V and 7 bases from J, leaving 16 bases between. The CDR3 totals 14 residues. CDR3 sequence reads: CASTPRGEGEKLFF. The DNA of the CDR3 is TGCGCCAGCACCCCTCGGGGGGAGGGTGAAAAACTGTTTTTT.

The chain links TRBV7-2 to TRBJ2-7, with D unresolved. The germline gives CDR1 SGHTA, CDR2 FQGNSA. With 5 bases removed from V and 0 bases from J, the gap between germline ends came to 11 bases. The CDR3 is 14 residues long. The chain's CDR3 is CASSPVSSSYEQYF. The CDR3 coding sequence is TGTGCCAGCAGCCCCGTTTCTAGCTCCTACGAGCAGTACTTC.

J is TRBJ1-2 and V is TRBV3-1 (or the pseudogene TRBV3-2); 7 bases are a match to TRBD1. The CDR3 totals 16 residues. With V trimmed by 4 bases and J by 8 bases, 16 bases remained unmatched. Germline lookup yields CDR1 LGHDT and CDR2 YNNKEL (reference sequence). Written as DNA, the CDR3 is TGTGCCAGCAGCCCATCCGGGAGCAGGGGGGTTGAGGGCTACACCTTC. Residues: CASSPSGSRGVEGYTF.

The chain recombines TRBV5-6 with TRBJ1-5; no clear D gene. V dropped 7 bases and J dropped 3 bases, with 8 bases sitting between them. The CDR3 contains 12 residues. Per germline, CDR1 SGHDT and CDR2 YYEEEE. The CDR3 DNA reads as TGTGCCAGCGGCCGTCTCAATCAGCCCCAGCATTTT. This translates into CASGRLNQPQHF.

V and J are TRBV7-2 and TRBJ2-1; TRBD2 aligns across 11 bases. The V gene's germline CDR1 is SGHTA and CDR2 FQGNSA. Trimming took 1 base from V and 9 from J; bases not matched to a gene: 11. CDR3 length: 17 amino acids. CDR3 in amino acids: CASSLDLTSGGRGEQFF. The DNA for the CDR3 is TGTGCCAGCAGCTTAGACCTAACTAGCGGGGGCAGGGGTGAGCAGTTCTTC.

The chain combines TRBV5-1 with TRBJ2-1; 7 nucleotides match TRBD1. Germline assignment: CDR1 SGHRS and CDR2 YFSETQ. Germline trimming cut 4 bases from V and 0 bases from J; bases unmatched to any gene: 4. This CDR3 comprises 15 residues. In DNA, the CDR3 is TGCGCCAGCAGCCCGGGACAGAGCTCCTACAATGAGCAGTTCTTC. Protein product: CASSPGQSSYNEQFF.

The J gene is TRBJ2-5, the V gene TRBV6-2 or TRBV6-3; D is unclear. Deletions cut 2 bases from V and 5 bases from J, with 12 bases between. Germline-derived CDR1 and CDR2 are MNHEY and SVGEGT. The CDR3 has 14 residues. CDR3 nucleotide sequence: TGTGCCAGCAGTTACACTCAAGTCAAGGAGACCCAGTACTTC. Encoded protein: CASSYTQVKETQYF.

The rearrangement joins TRBV23-1 to TRBJ2-7, with a tentative D call TRBD2 (6 bases). TRBV23-1 counts as an open reading frame of uncertain function. This CDR3 region has 14 residues. The V end lost 0 bases, the J end lost 9 bases, and 15 bases lay between the germline ends. The chain's CDR3 is CASSQSRRGDWQYF. CDR3 in DNA: TGCGCCAGCAGTCAATCAAGGAGGGGCGATTGGCAGTACTTC.

Here the CDR3 DNA reads TGTGCCAGTAGTACAGGGTGGGACACTGAAGCTTTCTTT. Its translation: CASSTGWDTEAFF. This chain uses TRBV19 with TRBJ1-1, with D possibly TRBD1 on 5 matching bases. The CDR3 has 13 residues. With 4 bases removed from V and 3 bases from J, the gap between germline ends came to 9 bases. The germline V gene encodes CDR1 LNHDA and CDR2 SQIVND (reference sequence).